These 31 T cell receptor beta chains originate from one sample sequenced in a study of CD8 T cells in ankylosing spondylitis. TCRdb fed the 5' RACE reads into MiXCR, producing one record per CDR3 protein. The sample has about 240,000 distinct CDR3 sequences, approximately 9% seen once. The sequencing sample was made of blood, either unsorted or a sorted T cell fraction (not recorded which). The receptors stem from a male donor with ankylosing spondylitis or in good health (not recorded which).

This clonotype was counted ten times or more. The V call is TRBV7-2, the J call TRBJ1-5; D remains unclear. V dropped 1 base and J dropped 0 bases, with 10 bases sitting between them. CDR3 length: 16 amino acids. Germline V lookup: CDR1 SGHTA, CDR2 FQGNSA. CDR3 sequence (DNA): TGTGCCAGCAGCTTAGAACAGATCTTTAGCAATCAGCCCCAGCATTTT. Translation: CASSLEQIFSNQPQHF.

This chain links TRBV7-3 with TRBJ2-5; D assignment may be TRBD1 or TRBD2 (5 bases each). Trimming cost V 4 bases and J 7 bases, with 13 bases left between them. This CDR3 is built from 13 residues. The germline V gene encodes CDR1 SGHTA and CDR2 FQGTGA. This chain's CDR3 is CASSSSGQATQYF. The CDR3 nucleotides read TGTGCCAGCAGCTCTTCGGGGCAGGCGACCCAGTACTTC. Filled out from reference TRBV7-3 and TRBJ2-5, the complete variable domain reads GAGVSQTPSNKVTEKGKYVELRCDPISGHTALYWYRQSLGQGPEFLIYFQGTGAADDSGLPNDRFFAVRPEGSVSTLKIQRTERGDSAVYLCASSSSGQATQYFGPGTRLLVL.

As to this clonotype: A read error may be the cause here, since a much bigger clone is one base away. The chain carries TRBV3-1 and TRBJ2-2, with a tentative D call TRBD1 (6 bases). The germline V gene encodes CDR1 LGHDT and CDR2 YNNKEL (reference sequence). The CDR3 covers 16 residues. The CDR3 protein is CACSPRDNANTGELFF. CDR3 sequence (DNA): TGTGCCTGCAGCCCCCGGGACAACGCGAACACCGGGGAGCTGTTTTTT.

This clonotype was observed a few times. DNA of the CDR3: TGTGCCAGCAGCGCCACCGGGACAACTTACATGAACACTGAAGCTTTCTTT. It codes for CASSATGTTYMNTEAFF. The chain combines TRBV7-2 with TRBJ1-1; a weak D match, TRBD1 (6 bases). Trimming cost V 5 bases and J 0 bases, with 19 bases left between them. The CDR3 covers 17 residues. The germline V gene encodes CDR1 SGHTA and CDR2 FQGNSA.

The chain recombines TRBV4-2 with TRBJ1-6; a possible D gene is TRBD1 (5 bases). Trimming shortened V by 4 bases and J by 7 bases, and 17 bases separated the two germline ends. The CDR3 is 16 amino acids. The germline V gene has CDR1 LGHNA and CDR2 YNFKEQ. CDR3 sequence: CASSRTIRDLNSPLHF. In DNA form, the CDR3 reads TGTGCCAGCAGCCGAACGATCCGGGACCTAAATTCACCCCTCCACTTT.

The chain links TRBV5-1 to TRBJ2-3; 10 bases align to TRBD1. The CDR3 loop spans 16 amino acids. Germline CDR1 is SGHRS and CDR2 is YFSETQ. J gave up 4 bases and V 0 bases, and 5 bases lay outside the gene matches. The CDR3 DNA follows: TGCGCCAGCAGCTTGGGGACAGGGGGAGCGGCAGATACGCAGTATTTT. This encodes CASSLGTGGAADTQYF.

This clonotype occurred many times. The CDR3 DNA follows: TGTGCCAGCAGAACAGGGTCGGGAACTGAAGCTTTCTTT. Translation gives CASRTGSGTEAFF. The chain links TRBV27 to TRBJ1-1; D might be TRBD1 (6 bases). CDR1 MNHEY and CDR2 SMNVEV come from the germline V gene (reference sequence). This CDR3 contains 13 residues. Trimming pared 6 bases from V and 5 bases from J, leaving 13 bases between.

The chain recombines TRBV4-2 with TRBJ2-2; the D call may be TRBD1 or TRBD2 (6 bases each). From germline, CDR1 is LGHNA and CDR2 YNFKEQ. V was clipped by 4 bases and J by 3 bases, with 12 bases between them. The CDR3 runs 15 residues. DNA for the CDR3: TGTGCCAGCAGCCCCGGGGGACACTACACCGGGGAGCTGTTTTTT. It specifies CASSPGGHYTGELFF.

This clonotype was seen ten or more times. The V call is TRBV7-6, the J call TRBJ2-1, with TRBD1 matching over 7 bases. The CDR3 has 17 residues. The J segment lost 5 bases and the V segment lost 5 bases, leaving 15 bases of the junction unmatched. Germline V lookup: CDR1 SGHVS, CDR2 FNYEAQ. DNA for the CDR3: TGTGCCAGCAGCGCCTCGACAGGGCGCGTGCCGGACAATGAGCAGTTCTTC. It encodes CASSASTGRVPDNEQFF.

This clonotype has at least ten counts. The genes are TRBV9 and TRBJ2-7, with D unclear. Trimming pared 0 bases from V and 0 bases from J, leaving 10 bases between. The CDR3 has 15 residues. Germline CDR1 and CDR2: SGDLS and YYNGEE. The CDR3 region has the DNA TGTGCCAGCAGCGTAGCCCCGACGGGCTCCTACGAGCAGTACTTC. Protein sequence: CASSVAPTGSYEQYF.

This clonotype showed up many times. The gene calls are TRBV7-9 and TRBJ2-5, with no clear D. The CDR3 contains 14 residues. The V gene lost 3 bases and the J gene lost 0 bases, with 8 bases spanning the gap. Germline-derived CDR1 and CDR2 are SEHNR and FQNEAQ (reference sequence). The CDR3 nucleotides are TGTGCCAGCAGCTTTAGAACGAACCAAGAGACCCAGTACTTC. It codes for CASSFRTNQETQYF. Together with reference TRBV7-9 and TRBJ2-5, the CDR3 gives the full variable domain: DTGVSQNPRHKITKRGQNVTFRCDPISEHNRLYWYRQTLGQGPEFLTYFQNEAQLEKSRLLSDRFSAERPKGSFSTLEIQRTEQGDSAMYLCASSFRTNQETQYFGPGTRLLVL.

This clonotype came up many times. The chain employs TRBV9 and TRBJ2-1; either TRBD1 or TRBD2 may fit D (5 bases each). CDR3 length equals 15 residues. CDR1 and CDR2 from the germline V gene are SGDLS and YYNGEE. V shed 2 bases and J shed 0 bases, with 9 bases lying between them. The CDR3 here is CASSVGTVSYNEQFF. CDR3 coding DNA: TGTGCCAGCAGCGTCGGGACGGTCTCCTACAATGAGCAGTTCTTC.

The J gene is TRBJ2-7, the V gene TRBV18; TRBD2 agrees at 16 bases. Per the germline V gene, CDR1 is KGHSH and CDR2 is LQKENI. J was trimmed by 8 bases and V by 4 bases; bases with no gene match: 5. This CDR3 is built from 15 residues. For the CDR3, the DNA is TGTGCCAGCTCACAAGGGACTAGCGGGGGGGCCCAGCAGTACTTC. Encoded protein: CASSQGTSGGAQQYF.

This clonotype was seen repeatedly, ten times or more. This CDR3 fails to terminate in the conserved phenylalanine or tryptophan, so it likely reflects a read error. The DNA is omitted, as the CDR3 cannot be located on it reliably, and the CDR3 follows TCRdb's listing. The chain has TRBV20-1 and TRBJ1-2; the table's D call, TRBD1, has no DNA check behind it. The CDR3 is made up of 8 amino acids, end residues included. The germline V gene has CDR1 DFQATT and CDR2 SNEGSKA (reference sequence). The CDR3 here is CSADQGFS.

Many counts were recorded for this clonotype. V usage is TRBV7-3 and J usage is TRBJ1-2; the D is unclear. The germline gives CDR1 SGHTA, CDR2 FQGTGA. Trimming pared 1 base from V and 8 bases from J, leaving 14 bases between. The CDR3 loop spans 14 amino acids. This CDR3 is CASSLSNSIEGYTF. DNA for the CDR3: TGTGCCAGCAGCTTAAGTAACAGTATAGAAGGCTACACCTTC.

J is TRBJ2-1 and V is TRBV11-3; D is ambiguous. The ends were cut back, 5 bases at V and 6 bases at J, with 17 bases in the middle. Germline CDR1 and CDR2: SGHNT and YENEEA. The CDR3 extends over 15 amino acids. DNA of the CDR3: TGTGCCAGCAGCCTCGCGTCCCTGGTTGTCAATGAGCAGTTCTTC. It codes for CASSLASLVVNEQFF.

At least ten counts were recorded for this clonotype. The chain joins TRBV15 to TRBJ2-1; D perhaps matches TRBD1 (6 bases). Between the trimmed V and J ends, which lost 3 bases and 6 bases, there was a span of 18 bases. From germline, CDR1 is LNHNV and CDR2 YYDKDF (reference sequence). The CDR3 loop spans 16 amino acids. The CDR3 region is CATSSGKGERGNEQFF. Written as DNA, the CDR3 is TGTGCCACCAGCAGTGGCAAGGGGGAGAGGGGCAATGAGCAGTTCTTC.

This clonotype was observed at least ten times. The chain uses TRBV30 and TRBJ2-5, with a tentative D call TRBD1 (5 bases). V gave up 1 base and J gave up 6 bases, with 15 bases separating them. CDR3 length equals 14 residues. Germline loops: CDR1 GTSNPN, CDR2 SVGIG (reference sequence). The CDR3 spells CAWSGLGEMKTQYF. In nucleotides, the CDR3 is TGTGCCTGGAGTGGCCTAGGGGAAATGAAGACCCAGTACTTC.

There are many counts of this clonotype. The rearrangement uses TRBV6-1 and TRBJ1-5; weak D call: TRBD1 (6 bases). The CDR3 has 14 residues. Between the trimmed V and J ends, which lost 10 bases and 0 bases, there was a span of 13 bases. Germline V gives CDR1 MNHNS, CDR2 SASEGT. CDR3 protein: CANSAGASNQPQHF. The CDR3, as DNA: TGTGCCAACTCGGCGGGGGCTAGCAATCAGCCCCAGCATTTT.

The CDR3 loop is CSASSSGFSYEQYF. In nucleotides, the CDR3 is TGCAGTGCTAGTTCCAGCGGGTTTTCCTACGAGCAGTACTTC. The gene calls are TRBV20-1 and TRBJ2-7; D is possibly TRBD2 (6 bases). The germline V and J ends were trimmed by 3 bases and 1 base, with 13 bases remaining between them. The CDR3 is 14 amino acids. Germline lookup yields CDR1 DFQATT and CDR2 SNEGSKA (reference sequence).

At least ten counts were recorded for this clonotype. This chain connects TRBV7-2 to TRBJ2-2; D is unresolved. The CDR3 covers 14 residues. The germline CDR1 and CDR2 sequences are SGHTA and FQGNSA. V was shortened by 1 base and J by 3 bases, with 6 bases between the two germline ends. The CDR3 is CASSLEADTGELFF. In DNA, the CDR3 is TGTGCCAGCAGCTTAGAGGCGGACACCGGGGAGCTGTTTTTT.

At least ten counts were recorded for this clonotype. The CDR3 loop reads CASSPGQGRTDTQYF. The CDR3 nucleotides are TGTGCCAGCTCACCCGGACAGGGGAGGACAGATACGCAGTATTTT. J is TRBJ2-3 and V is TRBV18; TRBD1 matches 9 bases. Germline-derived CDR1 and CDR2 are KGHSH and LQKENI. The V segment lost 3 bases and the J segment 3 bases; nucleotides outside the gene matches: 4. This CDR3 spans 15 amino acids. The whole variable domain, filled in from reference TRBV18 and TRBJ2-3, reads NAGVMQNPRHLVRRRGQEARLRCSPMKGHSHVYWYRQLPEEGLKFMVYLQKENIIDESGMPKERFSAEFPKEGPSILRIQQVVRGDSAAYFCASSPGQGRTDTQYFGPGTRLTVL.

The chain joins TRBV7-3 to TRBJ1-2; D is unresolved. Germline CDR1 is SGHTA and CDR2 is FQGTGA. The V and J ends lost 3 bases and 6 bases respectively, with 14 bases between them. The CDR3 consists of 14 residues. The chain's CDR3 is CASSLGPERDGYTF. CDR3 coding DNA: TGTGCCAGCAGCTTGGGTCCGGAAAGGGATGGCTACACCTTC. The variable domain in full, completed from reference TRBV7-3 and TRBJ1-2, reads GAGVSQTPSNKVTEKGKYVELRCDPISGHTALYWYRQSLGQGPEFLIYFQGTGAADDSGLPNDRFFAVRPEGSVSTLKIQRTERGDSAVYLCASSLGPERDGYTFGSGTRLTVV.

This clonotype was observed many times. This chain uses TRBV5-1 with TRBJ1-1; D is unresolved. V was pared by 1 base and J by 1 base, with 5 bases between. This CDR3 is 13 amino acids long. Germline CDR1 SGHRS, CDR2 YFSETQ. The CDR3 DNA sequence: TGCGCCAGCAGCTTGAGGAGGAACACTGAAGCTTTCTTT. This translates into CASSLRRNTEAFF.

V usage is TRBV9 and J usage is TRBJ1-1; D might be TRBD1 (6 bases). V lost 4 bases and J 4 bases, leaving 17 bases between the germline ends. Germline loops: CDR1 SGDLS, CDR2 YYNGEE. The CDR3 consists of 15 residues. For the CDR3, the DNA is TGTGCCAGCAGCTCGCGGCGGGGGGCTAGCACTGAAGCTTTCTTT. Protein sequence: CASSSRRGASTEAFF.

The table lists this clonotype with many counts. The chain combines TRBV12-3 or TRBV12-4 with TRBJ2-3; no clear D gene. The CDR3 has 11 residues. V lost 5 bases, J lost 5 bases, and 5 bases lay in between. Here the CDR3 reads CASSREDTQYF. Here the CDR3 DNA reads TGTGCCAGCAGTCGAGAAGATACGCAGTATTTT.

Ten or more counts support this clonotype. The chain links TRBV5-1 to TRBJ2-5, with 8 bases aligning to TRBD1. CDR3 length: 15 amino acids. Trimming took 0 bases from V and 5 from J; bases not matched to a gene: 6. Germline loops: CDR1 SGHRS, CDR2 YFSETQ. The CDR3 loop reads CASSLARTGRETQYF. The CDR3 DNA reads as TGCGCCAGCAGCTTGGCCAGGACAGGGCGCGAGACCCAGTACTTC. The full variable domain, rest sourced from reference TRBV5-1 and TRBJ2-5, is KAGVTQTPRYLIKTRGQQVTLSCSPISGHRSVSWYQQTPGQGLQFLFEYFSETQRNKGNFPGRFSGRQFSNSRSEMNVSTLELGDSALYLCASSLARTGRETQYFGPGTRLLVL.

The V call is TRBV7-6, the J call TRBJ2-7; D is unclear. CDR3 length: 14 residues. Germline V gives CDR1 SGHVS, CDR2 FNYEAQ. Trimming pared 4 bases from V and 1 base from J, leaving 11 bases between. The CDR3 bases are TGTGCCAGCAGCTCCGGCTCCCGTTCCTACGAGCAGTACTTC. Its protein product is CASSSGSRSYEQYF.

This clonotype showed up just a few times. In nucleotides, the CDR3 is TGCAGTGCTAGAGAGAGGGTCGGTAGTCGAAAGTATGGCTACACCTTC. Protein: CSARERVGSRKYGYTF. The chain is built from TRBV20-1 and TRBJ1-2; the D is unclear. The CDR3 extends over 16 amino acids. Germline assignment: CDR1 DFQATT and CDR2 SNEGSKA (reference sequence). Trimming shortened V by 0 bases and J by 5 bases, and 19 bases separated the two germline ends.

This clonotype was seen only a few times. The chain joins TRBV27 to TRBJ2-3; no clear D gene. The CDR3 runs to 15 residues. Germline V gene sequence: CDR1 MNHEY, CDR2 SMNVEV (reference sequence). With 2 bases removed from V and 4 bases from J, the gap between germline ends came to 13 bases. The CDR3 coding sequence is TGTGCCAGCAGTTTAACTGGACGGACGCCAGATACGCAGTATTTT. It codes for CASSLTGRTPDTQYF.

The chain couples TRBV21-1 to TRBJ1-1; TRBD1, the table's D call, lacks a check against the DNA. TRBV21-1 is marked as a pseudogene. The CDR3 runs 15 residues. The CDR3 region is CASSKKDRENTEAFF. The CDR3 region has the DNA TGTGCCAGCAGCAAAAAGGACAGGGAGAACACTGAAGCTTTCTTT.